These T cell receptor beta chains were read from a single sample in a study of shared clonotypes between healthy human individuals. Assay used: immunoSEQ multiplex PCR; TCRdb lists only in-frame clones, some missing. The sample lists around 550,000 clones, approximately 95% occurring once. The sequenced material came from naive CD8+ T cells sorted from blood. These receptors all come from a woman in her twenties or thirties in good health. Each CDR3 is given with its conserved first and last residue. The order of the fields is J gene, D gene, V gene, CDR3 DNA, CDR3 protein. The D gene is left open where the match is weak.

TRBJ1-2 NA TRBV5-1 TGCGCCAGCAGCCGGGCCGGCGGCAGGGTGGGTAACTATGGCTACACCTTC CASSRAGGRVGNYGYTF
TRBJ1-1 NA TRBV2 TGTGCCAGCAGTGAAAATTTGGGGGTTCTCACTGAAGCTTTCTTT CASSENLGVLTEAFF
TRBJ2-1 NA TRBV7-9 TGTGCCAGCAGCTTATTGTCTTTGAAGGTCGATGAGCAGTTCTTC CASSLLSLKVDEQFF
TRBJ1-1 TRBD1 TRBV11-2 TGTGCCAGCAGCTTAGTAGGTTTAGGGACAGGGGTCACTGAAGCTTTCTTT CASSLVGLGTGVTEAFF
TRBJ2-4 NA TRBV5-5 TGTGCCAGCCCCCAACAAGGGCGAGCCAAAAACATTCAGTACTTC CASPQQGRAKNIQYF
TRBJ1-5 NA TRBV27 TGTGCCAGCAGTGAACGACAGGCCGGGGGGCCCCAGCATTTT CASSERQAGGPQHF
TRBJ2-1 TRBD1 TRBV27 TGTGCCAGCAGTTTACCCGGGACAGGGGGTTCCAATGAGCAGTTCTTC CASSLPGTGGSNEQFF
TRBJ1-1 NA TRBV29-1 TGCAGCGCAGGAAAGAGGCAGGCAGGGTCGGGCACTGAAGCTTTCTTT CSAGKRQAGSGTEAFF
TRBJ1-4 TRBD1 TRBV5-4 TGTGCCAGCAGCTTGGGACAGGGGAGAAGGGAAAAACTGTTTTTT CASSLGQGRREKLFF
TRBJ2-7 TRBD1 TRBV27 TGTGCCAGCAGTTTATCGTTTGGACAGGGGGCCTACGAGCAGTACTTC CASSLSFGQGAYEQYF
TRBJ2-3 TRBD2 TRBV27 TGTGCCAGCAGTCTCGGACTAGGGAGGGGTGATACGCAGTATTTT CASSLGLGRGDTQYF
TRBJ1-6 TRBD1 TRBV4-1 TGCGCCAGCAGCCAGGGGCCTGGGACAGGGGATTCACCCCTCCACTTT CASSQGPGTGDSPLHF
TRBJ2-1 TRBD1 TRBV28 TGTGCCAGCAGTTTACTGCCGGGACAGGGGGCTTTAGGGCAGTTCTTC CASSLLPGQGALGQFF
TRBJ1-1 NA TRBV6-5 TGTGCCAGCAGTTCCACAGGTTATGGTGACACTGAAGCTTTCTTT CASSSTGYGDTEAFF
TRBJ2-7 TRBD1 TRBV6-1 TGTGCCAGCAGTGTGACCGGGACAGACTACGAGCAGTACTTC CASSVTGTDYEQYF
TRBJ1-1 NA TRBV28 TGTGCCAGCAGGGAACGGACAGAGTCCCTGAACACTGAAGCTTTCTTT CASRERTESLNTEAFF
TRBJ1-1 NA TRBV7-8 TGTGCCAGCAGCTTAGCGGACAGCAACACTGAAGCTTTCTTT CASSLADSNTEAFF